Listed below are T cell receptor beta chains from one sample, sequenced in a study of T cell responses to AZD1222 COVID-19 vaccine. The data were produced by immunoSEQ multiplex PCR, yet TCRdb's version contains in-frame clones alone and is incomplete. The repertoire holds some 73,000 clones, with 80% to 90% as singletons. Sample: peripheral blood, taken 28 days after the second AZD1222 dose. These receptor sequences come from an adult who received the AZD1222 COVID-19 vaccine. The CDR3 runs from the conserved cysteine through the conserved F or W. D genes are given only for firm matches. Size tells how often a clone was seen (once, few, many) or the class of an expanded clone, and some rows leave it out.

size	D	V	J	CDR3	DNA
once	TRBD1	TRBV9	TRBJ2-3	CASSKQGALTDTQYF	TGTGCCAGCAGCAAACAGGGGGCGTTGACAGATACGCAGTATTTT
-	-	TRBV2	TRBJ2-5	CASSDPGPETQYF	TGTGCCAGCAGTGACCCGGGCCCAGAGACCCAGTACTTC
once	TRBD1	TRBV24-1	TRBJ2-3	CATSAAGTADTQYF	TGTGCCACCAGTGCGGCCGGGACAGCTGATACGCAGTATTTT
-	TRBD2	TRBV3-1/TRBV3-2	TRBJ2-3	CASSHLADTDTQYF	TGTGCCAGCAGCCATCTAGCGGACACAGATACGCAGTATTTT
-	-	TRBV5-5	TRBJ1-1	CASSWEGQVEAFF	TGTGCCAGCAGCTGGGAGGGGCAGGTTGAAGCTTTCTTT
-	-	TRBV5-6	TRBJ1-2	CASSSWGRGYGYTF	TGTGCCAGCAGCTCCTGGGGGAGGGGCTATGGCTACACCTTC
-	-	TRBV14	TRBJ2-1	CASSPEGLGNEQFF	TGTGCCAGCAGCCCAGAGGGGTTGGGAAATGAGCAGTTCTTC
-	-	TRBV25-1	TRBJ1-1	CASSEGGWGLMNTEAFF	TGTGCCAGCAGTGAAGGGGGTTGGGGGCTTATGAACACTGAAGCTTTCTTT
-	-	TRBV9	TRBJ1-3	CASSTTGTEAGNTIYF	TGTGCCAGCAGTACTACAGGGACGGAGGCTGGAAACACCATATATTTT
-	-	TRBV4-2	TRBJ2-2	CASSQDRGGTGELFF	TGTGCCAGCAGCCAAGACAGGGGTGGCACCGGGGAGCTGTTTTTT
-	-	TRBV6-2/TRBV6-3	TRBJ2-5	CASSYSGREETQYF	TGTGCCAGCAGTTATAGCGGACGTGAAGAGACCCAGTACTTC
-	-	TRBV12-3/TRBV12-4	TRBJ1-2	CATRGRGFYGYTF	TGTGCCACTAGGGGGAGGGGCTTCTATGGCTACACCTTC
-	TRBD1	TRBV24-1	TRBJ2-1	CATSDLGSGQGVNEQFF	TGTGCCACCAGTGATTTGGGATCCGGACAGGGGGTGAATGAGCAGTTCTTC
-	TRBD2	TRBV27	TRBJ2-1	CASSFLAGGNEQFF	TGTGCCAGCAGTTTCCTAGCGGGAGGGAATGAGCAGTTCTTC
-	-	TRBV19	TRBJ1-1	CASSMVGFAEAFF	TGTGCCAGTAGTATGGTTGGGTTCGCTGAAGCTTTCTTT
once	TRBD2	TRBV5-4	TRBJ2-1	CASSRPAGGLSNEQFF	TGTGCCAGCAGCCGCCCCGCGGGGGGGCTTAGCAATGAGCAGTTCTTC
-	-	TRBV27	TRBJ2-7	CASSSLGSYEQYF	TGTGCCAGCAGTTCCCTAGGGTCCTACGAGCAGTACTTC
-	TRBD2	TRBV5-1	TRBJ2-3	CASSLVASGGSDTQYF	TGCGCCAGCAGCTTGGTTGCTAGCGGGGGGTCAGATACGCAGTATTTT
-	TRBD1	TRBV28	TRBJ2-6	CASLSEGAGANVLTF	TGTGCCAGCCTATCCGAGGGGGCCGGGGCCAACGTCCTGACTTTC
-	-	TRBV13	TRBJ1-6	CASSLEEVTGSPLHF	TGTGCCAGCAGCTTAGAAGAGGTGACGGGTTCACCCCTCCACTTT
-	-	TRBV20-1	TRBJ1-5	CSASVGGADQPQHF	TGCAGTGCTAGTGTGGGGGGCGCCGATCAGCCCCAGCATTTT
-	-	TRBV5-1	TRBJ2-5	CASSLVVGEAQYF	TGCGCCAGCAGCTTGGTCGTGGGAGAGGCCCAGTACTTC
-	-	TRBV30	TRBJ1-2	CAWSPGSGHYGYTF	TGTGCCTGGAGTCCAGGATCCGGGCACTATGGCTACACCTTC
once	-	TRBV19	TRBJ1-4	CASSMGNSPKLFF	TGTGCCAGTAGTATGGGTAACAGCCCTAAACTGTTTTTT
-	TRBD1	TRBV2	TRBJ1-1	CASSRDRETEAFF	TGTGCCAGCAGCCGGGACAGGGAAACTGAAGCTTTCTTT
-	-	TRBV6-1	TRBJ1-5	CASSERGVESPQHF	TGTGCCAGCAGTGAAAGGGGGGTTGAATCGCCCCAGCATTTT
-	TRBD1	TRBV12-5	TRBJ1-5	CASGLTGDRSNQPQHF	TGTGCTAGTGGTTTAACAGGGGATCGAAGCAATCAGCCCCAGCATTTT
-	-	TRBV11-1	TRBJ2-2	CASSFFGPGELFF	TGTGCCAGCAGCTTTTTTGGGCCCGGGGAGCTGTTTTTT
-	TRBD1	TRBV29-1	TRBJ1-5	CSVQGEGNQPQHF	TGCAGCGTTCAGGGGGAAGGCAATCAGCCCCAGCATTTT
-	-	TRBV6-2/TRBV6-3	TRBJ2-7	CASNPEEQYF	TGTGCCAGCAACCCGGAGGAGCAGTACTTC
-	TRBD1	TRBV9	TRBJ1-6	CASQGAGSPLHF	TGTGCCAGCCAGGGGGCGGGTTCACCCCTCCACTTT
-	TRBD2	TRBV5-1	TRBJ2-6	CASSAGVSSGANVLTF	TGCGCCAGCAGTGCGGGGGTGAGCTCTGGGGCCAACGTCCTGACTTTC
-	-	TRBV30	TRBJ2-5	CAWSVKGGETQYF	TGTGCCTGGAGTGTAAAGGGTGGGGAGACCCAGTACTTC
-	-	TRBV10-3	TRBJ1-1	CAISEGRAPGTEAFF	TGTGCCATCAGTGAGGGCAGGGCGCCGGGCACTGAAGCTTTCTTT
-	-	TRBV7-8	TRBJ2-7	CASSLGGVYEQYF	TGTGCCAGCAGCTTAGGTGGTGTCTACGAGCAGTACTTC
-	TRBD1	TRBV7-9	TRBJ1-2	CASSLQGARGYTF	TGTGCCAGCAGCTTACAGGGGGCGCGAGGCTACACCTTC
-	TRBD1	TRBV2	TRBJ1-3	CASSPTGGGNTIYF	TGTGCCAGCAGCCCGACAGGGGGCGGAAACACCATATATTTT
-	-	TRBV19	TRBJ2-7	CASSIGTNSYEQYF	TGTGCCAGTAGTATAGGGACCAACTCCTACGAGCAGTACTTC
-	-	TRBV28	TRBJ1-2	CASSLEGGGFYGYTF	TGTGCCAGCAGTTTGGAGGGCGGGGGTTTTTATGGCTACACCTTC
-	-	TRBV28	TRBJ2-6	CASSYQASGANVLTF	TGTGCCAGCAGTTACCAGGCCTCTGGGGCCAACGTCCTGACTTTC
-	TRBD1	TRBV25-1	TRBJ2-7	CASSTKGAHPYEQYF	TGTGCCAGCAGCACTAAGGGGGCTCATCCCTACGAGCAGTACTTC
-	TRBD2	TRBV5-4	TRBJ2-3	CASSFISGGARDTQYF	TGTGCCAGCAGCTTTATTAGCGGGGGGGCCAGAGATACGCAGTATTTT
-	TRBD2	TRBV10-3	TRBJ2-3	CAIGALSGGGLDTQYF	TGTGCCATCGGAGCCCTTAGCGGGGGGGGGCTTGATACGCAGTATTTT
-	TRBD1	TRBV10-3	TRBJ1-2	CAISVAKTSGTVYGYTF	TGTGCCATCAGTGTGGCCAAAACCTCCGGGACAGTCTATGGCTACACCTTC
-	-	TRBV5-4	TRBJ1-3	CASSPARSGRTSGNTIYF	TGTGCCAGCAGCCCTGCGAGGTCAGGGAGGACCTCTGGAAACACCATATATTTT
-	TRBD2	TRBV25-1	TRBJ2-2	CASSVLAGGNTGELFF	TGTGCCAGCAGTGTCCTAGCGGGAGGGAACACCGGGGAGCTGTTTTTT
-	TRBD1	TRBV10-3	TRBJ1-1	CAISEQGALGTEAFF	TGTGCCATCAGTGAACAGGGGGCTTTGGGCACTGAAGCTTTCTTT
-	-	TRBV7-2	TRBJ1-3	CASSLAPRGTSGNTIYF	TGTGCCAGCAGCTTAGCGCCCAGAGGAACCTCTGGAAACACCATATATTTT
-	TRBD1	TRBV29-1	TRBJ1-2	CSVPPRTGNYNYGYTF	TGCAGCGTCCCCCCTAGGACAGGAAATTACAACTATGGCTACACCTTC
-	-	TRBV7-2	TRBJ1-5	CASSTPGTPVGQPQHF	TGTGCCAGCAGCACACCCGGGACTCCCGTAGGGCAGCCCCAGCATTTT
-	-	TRBV4-3	TRBJ1-2	CASSQERTTYGYTF	TGCGCCAGCAGCCAAGAGCGGACAACCTATGGCTACACCTTC
-	TRBD1	TRBV20-1	TRBJ1-2	CSASLRDRANHGYTF	TGCAGTGCTAGTTTGCGGGACAGGGCGAATCATGGCTACACCTTC